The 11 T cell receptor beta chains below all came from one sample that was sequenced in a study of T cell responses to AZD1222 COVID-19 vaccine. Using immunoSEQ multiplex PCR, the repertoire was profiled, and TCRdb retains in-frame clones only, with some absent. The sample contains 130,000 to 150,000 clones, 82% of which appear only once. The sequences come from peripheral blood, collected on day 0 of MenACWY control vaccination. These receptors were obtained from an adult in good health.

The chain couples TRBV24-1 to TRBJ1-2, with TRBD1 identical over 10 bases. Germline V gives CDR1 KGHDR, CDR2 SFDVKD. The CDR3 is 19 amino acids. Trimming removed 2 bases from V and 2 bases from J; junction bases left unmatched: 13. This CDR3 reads CATSDSPFPGQGTNYGYTF. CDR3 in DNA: TGTGCCACCAGTGATTCTCCCTTTCCGGGACAGGGGACCAACTATGGCTACACCTTC.

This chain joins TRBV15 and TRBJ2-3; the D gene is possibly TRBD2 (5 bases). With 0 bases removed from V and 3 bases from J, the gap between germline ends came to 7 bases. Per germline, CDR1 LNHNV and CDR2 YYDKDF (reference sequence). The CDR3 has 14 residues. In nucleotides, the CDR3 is TGTGCCACCAGCAGAGATAGAGGGACAGATACGCAGTATTTT. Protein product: CATSRDRGTDTQYF. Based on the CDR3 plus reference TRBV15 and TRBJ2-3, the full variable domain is DAMVIQNPRYQVTQFGKPVTLSCSQTLNHNVMYWYQQKSSQAPKLLFHYYDKDFNNEADTPDNFQSRRPNTSFCFLDIRSPGLGDTAMYLCATSRDRGTDTQYFGPGTRLTVL.

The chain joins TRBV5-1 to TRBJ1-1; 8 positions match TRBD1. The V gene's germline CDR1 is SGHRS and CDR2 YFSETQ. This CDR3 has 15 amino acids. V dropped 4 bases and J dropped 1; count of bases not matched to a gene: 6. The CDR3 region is CASSPQGAPNTEAFF. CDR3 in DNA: TGCGCCAGCAGCCCTCAGGGGGCGCCGAACACTGAAGCTTTCTTT.

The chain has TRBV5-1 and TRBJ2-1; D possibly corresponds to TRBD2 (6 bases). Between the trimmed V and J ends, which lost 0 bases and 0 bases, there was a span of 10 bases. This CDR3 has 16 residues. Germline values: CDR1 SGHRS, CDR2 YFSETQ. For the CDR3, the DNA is TGCGCCAGCAGCTTGGCGGGGGAGAGCTCCTACAATGAGCAGTTCTTC. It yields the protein CASSLAGESSYNEQFF.

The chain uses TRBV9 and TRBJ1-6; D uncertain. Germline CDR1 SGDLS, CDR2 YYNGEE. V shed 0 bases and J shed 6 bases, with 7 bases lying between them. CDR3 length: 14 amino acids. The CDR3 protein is CASSVGSANSPLHF. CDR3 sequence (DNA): TGTGCCAGCAGCGTAGGCTCAGCTAATTCACCCCTCCACTTT.

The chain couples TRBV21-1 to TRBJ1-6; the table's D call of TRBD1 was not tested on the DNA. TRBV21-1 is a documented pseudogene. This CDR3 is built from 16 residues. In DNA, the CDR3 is TGTGCCAGCAGCCCCGCCAGGGCGTTGAAGAATTCACCCCTCCACTTT. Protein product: CASSPARALKNSPLHF.

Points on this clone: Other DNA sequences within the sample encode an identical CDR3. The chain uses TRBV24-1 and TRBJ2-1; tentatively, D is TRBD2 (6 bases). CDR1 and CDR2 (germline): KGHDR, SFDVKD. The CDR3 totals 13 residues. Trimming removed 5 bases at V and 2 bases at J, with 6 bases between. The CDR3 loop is CATSAGAYNEQFF. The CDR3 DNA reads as TGTGCCACCAGTGCGGGGGCCTACAATGAGCAGTTCTTC.

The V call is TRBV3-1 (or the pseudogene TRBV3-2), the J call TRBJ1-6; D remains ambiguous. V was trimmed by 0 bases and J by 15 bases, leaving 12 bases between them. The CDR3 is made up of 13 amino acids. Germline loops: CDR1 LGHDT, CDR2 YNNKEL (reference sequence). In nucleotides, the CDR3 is TGTGCCAGCAGCCAAGACCCTGCAACAGTCCTCCACTTT. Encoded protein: CASSQDPATVLHF.

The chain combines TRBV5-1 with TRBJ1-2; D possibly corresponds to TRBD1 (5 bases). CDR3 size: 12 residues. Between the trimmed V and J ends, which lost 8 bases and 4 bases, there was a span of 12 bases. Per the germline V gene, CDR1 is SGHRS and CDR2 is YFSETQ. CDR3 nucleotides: TGCGCCAGTTCTCGGGACTCCTATGGCTACACCTTC. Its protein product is CASSRDSYGYTF.

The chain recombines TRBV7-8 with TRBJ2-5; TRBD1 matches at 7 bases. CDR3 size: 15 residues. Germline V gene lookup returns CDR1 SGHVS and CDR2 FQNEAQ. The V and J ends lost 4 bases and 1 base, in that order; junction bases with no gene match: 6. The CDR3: CASSSRDRLQETQYF. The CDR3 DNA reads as TGTGCCAGCAGCTCCCGGGACAGACTCCAAGAGACCCAGTACTTC.

The CDR3 loop reads CASGLVRFGDRGWTNTGELFF. CDR3 in DNA: TGTGCTAGTGGTTTGGTACGGTTTGGTGACAGGGGGTGGACGAACACCGGGGAGCTGTTTTTT. This rearrangement joins TRBV12-5 to TRBJ2-2, with 9 bases lining up with TRBD1. The CDR3 totals 21 residues. Germline CDR1 LGHNT, CDR2 FRNRAP. V was clipped by 0 bases and J by 0 bases; unmatched bases: 14.